This note documents a single T cell receptor (beta chain) sequence. What this receptor recognizes is not known. Base quality data are lacking; no much larger clone is found one base away. This entry belongs to a study of blood T cell repertoires in COVID-19 (dated by TCRdb to the early 2020s). Concerning the study at large: The collaborator samples originated in the United States, Italy and Spain and spanned the acute and convalescent phases of COVID-19. The dataset comprised deeply sampled blood TCRbeta repertoires from subjects exposed to, actively infected with, or recovered from COVID-19. HLA class I and class II types, where available, came from metadata supplied by the sample provider rather than from assay-based typing. The repertoires were made available in a free public database intended to serve as a resource for research on the immune response to SARS-CoV-2. The sample metadata nearly always contained a de-identified subject ID, COVID-19 status, age in years and sex. The samples were drawn from the first 160 participants of the ongoing ImmuneRACE study and from 950 to 1,500 subjects provided by 6 global collaborators. The prospective study material was composed of cDNA or gDNA derived from T cells, B-cell-depleted T cells, or PBMCs.

The immunoSEQ Assay, a bias-controlled multiplex PCR, was used to amplify TCRbeta CDR3 regions from genomic DNA. As for the original processing: Nucleated cell counts per sample were estimated from amplification of reference gene primers within the assay. To quantify the absolute abundance of each unique TCRbeta CDR3 rearrangement, sequence reads were collapsed and filtered. Productive Simpson clonality was computed per sample as the square root of Simpson's diversity index over productive rearrangements. TCRdb carries this immuneACCESS record with in-frame sequences only. Its versions omit some clonotypes, under half of them owing to an unresolved V gene in the studies checked, with the rest unexplained. The DNA gave D and trimming, while V, J and clone size come from that table. Present in this sample are 200,000 to 300,000 clones, 75% to 90% of which were seen just once. The ten largest make up around 30% of the sample.

The collaborating institutions used their own protocols to collect whole blood in K2EDTA tubes. For TCRbeta analysis, collaborators shipped samples in one of three forms: frozen whole blood, isolated PBMCs, or DNA extracted from either of those sample types. V is trimmed back by 6 bases and J by 4 bases, and the junction contains 10 bases that no gene match accounts for. The germline V gene yields ENHRY for CDR1 and SYGVKD for CDR2. The CDR3 spans 16 residues, from the cysteine through the phenylalanine. Only the CDR3 portion is preserved as DNA: 48 bases, with reading frame beginning at the first base. Summary of the overall study and its limitations: Clinical and demographic metadata were provided uncurated, with the amount varying by source and participant.

The chain joins TRBV10-3 to TRBJ2-2; 8 central nucleotides agree with TRBD1. This receptor was identified in a man aged 40-49 years with acute or convalescent COVID-19. Input material: peripheral blood. CDR3 loop: CAISPLQGDFTGELFF. The nucleotide sequence is given as TGTGCCATCAGCCCATTACAGGGGGACTTCACCGGGGAGCTGTTTTTT.